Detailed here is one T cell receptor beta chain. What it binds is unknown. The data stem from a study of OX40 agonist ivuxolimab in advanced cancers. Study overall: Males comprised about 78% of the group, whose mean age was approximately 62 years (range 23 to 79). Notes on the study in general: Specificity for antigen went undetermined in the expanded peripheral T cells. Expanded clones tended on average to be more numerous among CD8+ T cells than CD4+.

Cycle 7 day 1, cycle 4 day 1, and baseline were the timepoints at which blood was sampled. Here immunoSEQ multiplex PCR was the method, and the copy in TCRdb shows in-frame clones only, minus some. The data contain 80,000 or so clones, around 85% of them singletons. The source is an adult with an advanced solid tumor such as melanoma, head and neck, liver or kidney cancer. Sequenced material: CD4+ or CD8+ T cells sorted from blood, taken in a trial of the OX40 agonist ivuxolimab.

Here the CDR3 DNA reads TGTGCCAGCAGCGTAGTGGCCAGCGTGAACACTGAAGCTTTCTTT. This sequence encodes CASSVVASVNTEAFF. The chain combines TRBV9 with TRBJ1-1; D is unresolved. The CDR3 is 15 residues long. V lost 0 bases and J 0 bases, leaving 9 bases between the germline ends. Germline CDR1 and CDR2: SGDLS and YYNGEE.